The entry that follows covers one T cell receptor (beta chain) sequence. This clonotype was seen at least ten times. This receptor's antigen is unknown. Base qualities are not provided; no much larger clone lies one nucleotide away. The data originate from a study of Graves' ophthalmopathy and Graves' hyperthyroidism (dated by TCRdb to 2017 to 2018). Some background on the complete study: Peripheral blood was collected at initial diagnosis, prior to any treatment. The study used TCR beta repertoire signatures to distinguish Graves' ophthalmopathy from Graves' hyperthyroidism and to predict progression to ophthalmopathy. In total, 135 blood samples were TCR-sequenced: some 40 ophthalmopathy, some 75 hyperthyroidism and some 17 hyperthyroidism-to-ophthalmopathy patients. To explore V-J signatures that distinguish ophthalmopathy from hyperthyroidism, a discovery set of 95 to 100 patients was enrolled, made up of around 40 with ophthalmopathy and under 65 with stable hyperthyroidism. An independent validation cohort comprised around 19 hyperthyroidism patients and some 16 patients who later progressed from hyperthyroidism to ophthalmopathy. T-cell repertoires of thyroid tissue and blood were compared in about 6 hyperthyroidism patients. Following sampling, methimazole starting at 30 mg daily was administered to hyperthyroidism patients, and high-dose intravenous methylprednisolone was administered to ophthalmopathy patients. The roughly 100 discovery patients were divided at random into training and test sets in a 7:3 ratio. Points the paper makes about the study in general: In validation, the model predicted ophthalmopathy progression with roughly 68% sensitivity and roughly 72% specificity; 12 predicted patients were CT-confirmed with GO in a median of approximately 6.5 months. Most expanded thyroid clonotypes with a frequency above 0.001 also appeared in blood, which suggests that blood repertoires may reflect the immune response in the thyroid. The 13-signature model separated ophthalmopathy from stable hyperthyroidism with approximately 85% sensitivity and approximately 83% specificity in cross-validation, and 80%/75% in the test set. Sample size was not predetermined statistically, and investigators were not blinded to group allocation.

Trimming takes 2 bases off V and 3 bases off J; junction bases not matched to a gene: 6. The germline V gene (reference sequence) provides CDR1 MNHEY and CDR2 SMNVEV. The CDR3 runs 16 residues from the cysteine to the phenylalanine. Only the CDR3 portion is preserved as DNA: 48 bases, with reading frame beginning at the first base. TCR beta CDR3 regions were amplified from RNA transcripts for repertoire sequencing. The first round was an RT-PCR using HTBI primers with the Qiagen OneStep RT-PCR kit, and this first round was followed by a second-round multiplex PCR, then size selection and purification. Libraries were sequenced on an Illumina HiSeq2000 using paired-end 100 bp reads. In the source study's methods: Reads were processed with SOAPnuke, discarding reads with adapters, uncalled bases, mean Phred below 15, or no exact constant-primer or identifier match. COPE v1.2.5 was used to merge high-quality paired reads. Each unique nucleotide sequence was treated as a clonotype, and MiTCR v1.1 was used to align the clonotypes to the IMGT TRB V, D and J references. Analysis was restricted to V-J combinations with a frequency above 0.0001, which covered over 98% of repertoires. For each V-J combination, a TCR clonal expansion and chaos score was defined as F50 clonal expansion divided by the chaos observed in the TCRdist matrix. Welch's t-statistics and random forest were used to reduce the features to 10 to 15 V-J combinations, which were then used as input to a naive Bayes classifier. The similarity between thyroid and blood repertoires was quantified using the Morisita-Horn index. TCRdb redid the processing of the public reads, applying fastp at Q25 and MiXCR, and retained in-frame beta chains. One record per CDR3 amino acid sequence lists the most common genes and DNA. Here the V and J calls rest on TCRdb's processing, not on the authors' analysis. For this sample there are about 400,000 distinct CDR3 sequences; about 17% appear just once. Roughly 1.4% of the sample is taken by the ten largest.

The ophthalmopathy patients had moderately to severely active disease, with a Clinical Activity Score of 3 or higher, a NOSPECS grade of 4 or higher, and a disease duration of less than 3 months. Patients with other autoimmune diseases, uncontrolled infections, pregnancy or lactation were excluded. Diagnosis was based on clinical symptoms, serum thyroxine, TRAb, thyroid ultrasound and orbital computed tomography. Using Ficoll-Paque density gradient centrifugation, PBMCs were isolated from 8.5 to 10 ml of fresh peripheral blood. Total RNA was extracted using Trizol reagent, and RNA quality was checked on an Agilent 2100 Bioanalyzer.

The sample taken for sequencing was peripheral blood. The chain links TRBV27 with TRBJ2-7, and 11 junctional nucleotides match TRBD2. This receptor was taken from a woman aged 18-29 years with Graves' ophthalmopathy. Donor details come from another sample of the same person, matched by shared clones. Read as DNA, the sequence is TGTGCCAGCAGTTTAACGACGGGGACTAGCGGCTACGAGCAGTACTTC. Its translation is CASSLTTGTSGYEQYF.